What follows are 12 T cell receptor beta chains derived from one specimen sequenced in a study of siplizumab effects on memory and regulatory T cells (dated by TCRdb to between 2018 and 2021). Library preparation employed the immunoSEQ multiplex PCR assay. What TCRdb holds here is the immuneACCESS table cut down to in-frame rearrangements. Part of the clones is not present; checked against another copy, under half of the missing clones reflect an unresolved V gene, and the others are unexplained. The sample table records roughly 92,000 clones; about 93% of these occur just once. The ten largest make up 1.3% of the sample. The material sequenced was non-Treg CD4+ T cells sorted from blood. According to the study, the label for this sample's cell subset or site signals: FACS-sorted unstimulated CD4+ non-regulatory T cells. All receptors come from a human donor in good health.

The V and J genes are TRBV5-1 and TRBJ2-7, with 7 nucleotides matching TRBD1. After removal of 4 bases from V and 0 bases from J, the junction contained 4 bases not matched to a gene. CDR3 length equals 14 residues. CDR1 is SGHRS and CDR2 is YFSETQ in the germline V gene. The CDR3 DNA is TGCGCCAGCAGCACGGGACAGAGCTCCTACGAGCAGTACTTC. This translates into CASSTGQSSYEQYF.

V and J are TRBV7-9 and TRBJ1-2; 7 bases agree with TRBD1. Trimming removed 6 bases from V and 6 bases from J; junction bases left unmatched: 10. The germline V gene has CDR1 SEHNR and CDR2 FQNEAQ (reference sequence). CDR3 length equals 14 residues. The CDR3 protein is CASSSRQGEDGYTF. CDR3 DNA sequence: TGTGCCAGCAGTTCCCGACAGGGTGAAGATGGCTACACCTTC. The entire variable domain, with the rest obtained from reference TRBV7-9 and TRBJ1-2, is as follows: DTGVSQNPRHKITKRGQNVTFRCDPISEHNRLYWYRQTLGQGPEFLTYFQNEAQLEKSRLLSDRFSAERPKGSFSTLEIQRTEQGDSAMYLCASSSRQGEDGYTFGSGTRLTVV.

This clone was detected once. A read error may produce the germline difference seen at one junction end. The same CDR3 can be traced to other DNA sequences in this sample. The chain carries TRBV14 and TRBJ1-2; D is unclear. This CDR3 region has 16 residues. CDR1 is SGHDN, CDR2 FVKESK, per germline. CDR3 in amino acids: CASSQLGGEGTYGYTF. CDR3 nucleotide sequence: TGTGCCAGCAGCCAACTGGGAGGAGAAGGTACCTATGGCTATACCTTC.

The chain links TRBV28 to TRBJ2-7, with D maybe TRBD1 (6 bases). Trimming took 6 bases from V and 1 from J, leaving 16 bases between them. The CDR3 is 15 amino acids. CDR1 is MDHEN, CDR2 SYDVKM, per germline. DNA for the CDR3: TGTGCCAGCAGAACTTTTGAGGGGGTGTCCTACGAGCAGTACTTC. Its protein is CASRTFEGVSYEQYF.

This chain joins TRBV5-8 and TRBJ2-5, with 7 bases matching TRBD1. Unmatched junction bases numbered 6, after V lost 1 base and J lost 3 bases. The CDR3 contains 15 residues. The germline V gene has CDR1 SGHTS and CDR2 YDEGEE. The CDR3 nucleotides read TGTGCCAGCAGCTTGAATCCGGGACAGAAAGAGACCCAGTACTTC. It translates to CASSLNPGQKETQYF.

The rearrangement joins TRBV11-3 to TRBJ1-1; tentatively, D is TRBD1 (6 bases). Germline-derived CDR1 and CDR2 are SGHNT and YENEEA. Trimming left V 1 base short and J 5 bases short, with 14 bases between. The CDR3 runs 15 residues. Here the CDR3 DNA reads TGTGCCAGCAGCTTAGGGGGGGCTCGTGCAACTGAAGCTTTCTTT. Protein: CASSLGGARATEAFF.

This clone came up once. This chain links TRBV5-8 with TRBJ1-4; no clear D gene. V lost 5 bases, J lost 10 bases, and 27 bases lay in between. The CDR3 extends over 17 amino acids. CDR1 and CDR2 from the germline V gene are SGHTS and YDEGEE. CDR3 nucleotide sequence: TGTGCCAGCAGACACCCTGAGAGCGGTGGTGGGTCCCGAAAACTGTTTTTT. Its protein is CASRHPESGGGSRKLFF.

The chain carries TRBV7-9 and TRBJ1-4; D perhaps matches TRBD1 (5 bases). V was cut by 3 bases and J by 1 base, with 6 bases left in between. Germline V lookup: CDR1 SEHNR, CDR2 FQNEAQ (reference sequence). There are 14 residues in the CDR3. The DNA for the CDR3 is TGTGCCAGCAGCTTTAGGGGAACTAATGAAAAACTGTTTTTT. It is translated as CASSFRGTNEKLFF.

The chain couples TRBV19 to TRBJ1-1; D gene uncertain. Germline CDR1 is LNHDA and CDR2 is SQIVND (reference sequence). This CDR3 has 15 amino acids. V lost 3 bases and J 4 bases, leaving 15 bases between the germline ends. CDR3 region: CASSIVRWGGTEAFF. CDR3 coding DNA: TGTGCCAGTAGTATCGTGCGGTGGGGAGGCACTGAAGCTTTCTTT.

The rearrangement links TRBV6-6 to TRBJ2-1; D remains ambiguous. Trimming took off 2 bases at V and 8 bases at J, with 10 bases between the two ends. The CDR3 is made up of 13 amino acids. Per germline, CDR1 MNHNY and CDR2 SVGAGI (reference sequence). The CDR3 sequence is CASSYPQIDEQFF. The CDR3 DNA follows: TGTGCCAGCAGTTACCCCCAGATTGATGAGCAGTTCTTC.

This chain uses TRBV30 with TRBJ2-2, with D hard to call. Per the germline V gene, CDR1 is GTSNPN and CDR2 is SVGIG (reference sequence). Trimming removed 2 bases at V and 6 bases at J, with 4 bases between. The CDR3 is 11 residues long. DNA for the CDR3: TGTGCCTGGAGTTCTGCCGGGGAGCTGTTTTTT. Translated: CAWSSAGELFF.

The chain couples TRBV28 to TRBJ2-6; weak D call: TRBD1 (5 bases). In germline, CDR1 is MDHEN, CDR2 SYDVKM. Trimming pared 5 bases from V and 0 bases from J, leaving 20 bases between. This CDR3 is 19 amino acids long. The CDR3 reads CASSPAGPGQGSGANVLTF. The CDR3 nucleotides read TGTGCCAGCAGTCCGGCTGGGCCAGGGCAGGGCTCTGGGGCCAACGTCCTGACTTTC.